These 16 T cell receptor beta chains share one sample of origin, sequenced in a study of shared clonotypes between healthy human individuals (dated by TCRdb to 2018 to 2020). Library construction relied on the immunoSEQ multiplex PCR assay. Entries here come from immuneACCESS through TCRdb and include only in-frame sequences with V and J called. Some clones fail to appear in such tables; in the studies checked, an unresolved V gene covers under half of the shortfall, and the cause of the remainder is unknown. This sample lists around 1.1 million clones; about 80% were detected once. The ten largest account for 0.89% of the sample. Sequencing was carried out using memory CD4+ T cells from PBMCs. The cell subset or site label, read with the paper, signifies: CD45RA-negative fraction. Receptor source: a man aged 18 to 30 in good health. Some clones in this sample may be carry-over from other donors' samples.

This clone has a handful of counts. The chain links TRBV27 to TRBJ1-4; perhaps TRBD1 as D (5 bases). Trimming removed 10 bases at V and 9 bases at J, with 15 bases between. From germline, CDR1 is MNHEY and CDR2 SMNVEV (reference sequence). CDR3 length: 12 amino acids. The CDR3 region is CATSGAGKKLFF. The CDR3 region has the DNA TGTGCCACATCTGGGGCGGGCAAAAAACTGTTTTTT.

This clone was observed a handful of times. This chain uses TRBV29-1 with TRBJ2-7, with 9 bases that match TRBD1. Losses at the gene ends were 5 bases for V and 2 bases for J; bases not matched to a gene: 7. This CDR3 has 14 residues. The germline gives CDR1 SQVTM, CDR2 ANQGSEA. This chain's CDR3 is CSVKGGTGPYEQYF. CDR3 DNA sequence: TGCAGCGTTAAGGGAGGGACAGGGCCCTACGAGCAGTACTTC.

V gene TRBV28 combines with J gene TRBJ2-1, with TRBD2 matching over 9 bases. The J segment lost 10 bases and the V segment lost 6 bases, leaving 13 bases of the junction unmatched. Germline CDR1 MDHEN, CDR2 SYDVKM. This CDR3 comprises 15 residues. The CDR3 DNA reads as TGTGCCAGCAGCCAGACTAGCGGACGACTTGTCGAGCAGTTCTTC. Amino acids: CASSQTSGRLVEQFF.

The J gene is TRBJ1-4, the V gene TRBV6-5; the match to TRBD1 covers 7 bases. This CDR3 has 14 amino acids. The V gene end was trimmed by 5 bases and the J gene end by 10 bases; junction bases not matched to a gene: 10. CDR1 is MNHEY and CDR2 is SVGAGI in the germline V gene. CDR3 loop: CASSLDRVARKLFF. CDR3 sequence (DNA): TGTGCCAGCAGTCTCGACAGGGTCGCTAGAAAACTGTTTTTT.

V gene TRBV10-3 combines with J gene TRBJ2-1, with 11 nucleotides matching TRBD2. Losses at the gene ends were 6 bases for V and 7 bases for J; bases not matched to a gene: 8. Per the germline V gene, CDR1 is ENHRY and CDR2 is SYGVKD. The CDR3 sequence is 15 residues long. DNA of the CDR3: TGTGCCATCAGCGCTAACCTAGCGGGAGGTAATGAGCAGTTCTTC. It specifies CAISANLAGGNEQFF.

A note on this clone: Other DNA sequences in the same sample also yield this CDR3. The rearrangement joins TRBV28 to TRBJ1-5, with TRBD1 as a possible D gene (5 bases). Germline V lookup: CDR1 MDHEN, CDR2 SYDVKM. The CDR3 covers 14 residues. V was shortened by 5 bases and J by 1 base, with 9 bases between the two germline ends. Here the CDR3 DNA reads TGTGCCAGCAGTCTGGGACGGAGCAATCAGCCCCAGCATTTT. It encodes CASSLGRSNQPQHF.

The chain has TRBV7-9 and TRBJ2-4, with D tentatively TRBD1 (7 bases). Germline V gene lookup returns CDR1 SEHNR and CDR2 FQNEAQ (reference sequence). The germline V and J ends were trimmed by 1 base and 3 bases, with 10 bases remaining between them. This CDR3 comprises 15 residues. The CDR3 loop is CASSLDRGGKNIQYF. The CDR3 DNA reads TGTGCCAGCAGCTTAGACAGGGGAGGCAAAAACATTCAGTACTTC.

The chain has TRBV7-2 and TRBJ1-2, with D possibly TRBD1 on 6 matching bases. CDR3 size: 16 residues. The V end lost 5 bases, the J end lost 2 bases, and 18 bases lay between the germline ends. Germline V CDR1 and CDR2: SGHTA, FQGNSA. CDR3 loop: CASSPPAWGANYGYTF. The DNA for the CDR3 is TGTGCCAGCAGCCCTCCGGCATGGGGGGCGAACTATGGCTACACCTTC.

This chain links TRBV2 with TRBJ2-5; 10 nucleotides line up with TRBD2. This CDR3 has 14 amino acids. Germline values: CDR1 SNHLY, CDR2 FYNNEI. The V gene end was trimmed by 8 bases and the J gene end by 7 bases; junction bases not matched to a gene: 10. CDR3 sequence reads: CASAAQREGLTQYF. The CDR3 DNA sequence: TGTGCCAGCGCGGCCCAGCGGGAGGGCCTGACCCAGTACTTC.

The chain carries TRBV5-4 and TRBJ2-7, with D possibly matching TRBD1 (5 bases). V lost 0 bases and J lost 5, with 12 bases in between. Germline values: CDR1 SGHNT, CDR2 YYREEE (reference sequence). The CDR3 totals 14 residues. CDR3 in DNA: TGTGCCAGCAGCTTGGGTGGCAGGGCCGACGAGCAGTACTTC. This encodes CASSLGGRADEQYF.

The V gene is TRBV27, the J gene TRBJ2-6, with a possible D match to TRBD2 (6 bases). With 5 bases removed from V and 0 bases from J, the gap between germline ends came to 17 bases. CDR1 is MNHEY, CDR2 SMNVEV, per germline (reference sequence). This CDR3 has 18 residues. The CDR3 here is CASSLYYGDSSGANVLTF. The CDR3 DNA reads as TGTGCCAGCAGTCTATATTACGGGGACTCCTCTGGGGCCAACGTCCTGACTTTC.

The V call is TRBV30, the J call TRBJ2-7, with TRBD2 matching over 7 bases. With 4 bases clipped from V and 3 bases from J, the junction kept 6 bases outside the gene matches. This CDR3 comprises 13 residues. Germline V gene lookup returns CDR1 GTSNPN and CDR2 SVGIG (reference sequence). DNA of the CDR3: TGTGCCTGGAATAGGGCTAGCGGCTACGAGCAGTACTTC. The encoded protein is CAWNRASGYEQYF.

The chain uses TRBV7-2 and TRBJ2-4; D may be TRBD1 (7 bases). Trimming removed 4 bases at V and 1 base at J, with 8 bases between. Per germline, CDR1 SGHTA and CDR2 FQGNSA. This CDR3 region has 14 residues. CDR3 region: CASSSGGAKNIQYF. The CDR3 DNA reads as TGTGCCAGCAGCTCAGGGGGGGCCAAAAACATTCAGTACTTC. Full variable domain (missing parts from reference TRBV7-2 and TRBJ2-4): GAGVSQSPSNKVTEKGKDVELRCDPISGHTALYWYRQSLGQGLEFLIYFQGNSAPDKSGLPSDRFSAERTGGSVSTLTIQRTQQEDSAVYLCASSSGGAKNIQYFGAGTRLSVL.

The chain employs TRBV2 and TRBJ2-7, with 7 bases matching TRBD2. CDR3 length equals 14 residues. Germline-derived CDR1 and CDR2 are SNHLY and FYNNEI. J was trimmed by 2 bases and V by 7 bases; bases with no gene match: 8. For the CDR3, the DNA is TGTGCCAGCAACGGGGGGACTCGACCCTACGAGCAGTACTTC. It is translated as CASNGGTRPYEQYF. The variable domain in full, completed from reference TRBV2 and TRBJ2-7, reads EPEVTQTPSHQVTQMGQEVILRCVPISNHLYFYWYRQILGQKVEFLVSFYNNEISEKSEIFDDQFSVERPDGSNFTLKIRSTKLEDSAMYFCASNGGTRPYEQYFGPGTRLTVT.

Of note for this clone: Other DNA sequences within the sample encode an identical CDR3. This CDR3 is CASSQGSGDTQYF. The CDR3 nucleotides are TGTGCCAGCAGCCAAGGTTCCGGGGATACGCAGTATTTT. This chain joins TRBV14 and TRBJ2-3, with D hard to call. The ends were cut back, 1 base at V and 6 bases at J, with 8 bases in the middle. Germline loops: CDR1 SGHDN, CDR2 FVKESK. The CDR3 totals 13 residues.

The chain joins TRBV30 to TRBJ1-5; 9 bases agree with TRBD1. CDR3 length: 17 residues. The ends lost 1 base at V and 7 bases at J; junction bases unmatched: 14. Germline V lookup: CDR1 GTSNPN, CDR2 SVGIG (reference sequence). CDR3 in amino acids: CAWSGSRTGDHGQPQHF. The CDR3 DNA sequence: TGTGCCTGGAGTGGCAGCCGGACAGGGGATCATGGCCAGCCCCAGCATTTT.